The 20 T cell receptor beta chains listed next were all sequenced from one sample in a study of blood T cell repertoires in COVID-19. Measured with immunoSEQ multiplex PCR; TCRdb has only the in-frame clones, and not every one. This sample has approximately 220,000 clones, with about nine tenths found just once. The material sequenced was PBMCs or T cells enriched from blood (not recorded which). These receptors were obtained from a woman aged 40 to 50 with acute COVID-19.

The V call is TRBV4-3, the J call TRBJ2-6; TRBD1 might be the D (5 bases). The V and J ends lost 4 bases and 2 bases respectively, with 9 bases between them. The CDR3 has 15 amino acids. Germline assignment: CDR1 LGHNA and CDR2 YSLEER. The CDR3 nucleotides read TGCGCCAGCAGCCCCAGGGTTACTGGGGCCAACGTCCTGACTTTC. Protein product: CASSPRVTGANVLTF.

J is TRBJ2-2 and V is TRBV5-1, with D maybe TRBD1 (6 bases). The ends were cut back, 3 bases at V and 7 bases at J, with 13 bases in the middle. The CDR3 length is 14 residues. Germline V lookup: CDR1 SGHRS, CDR2 YFSETQ. The CDR3 DNA reads TGCGCCAGCAGCTCTGACAGGTCTCGCGGGGAGCTGTTTTTT. Protein product: CASSSDRSRGELFF.

This rearrangement joins TRBV3-1 (or the pseudogene TRBV3-2) to TRBJ1-4, with 8 bases that match TRBD1. The germline V gene encodes CDR1 LGHDT and CDR2 YNNKEL (reference sequence). V was pared by 4 bases and J by 5 bases, with 6 bases of the junction left unmatched. This CDR3 is built from 15 residues. As DNA, the CDR3 is TGTGCCAGCAGCCCCGCGGACAGGGCCAATGAAAAACTGTTTTTT. Its translation: CASSPADRANEKLFF.

The V gene is TRBV5-8, the J gene TRBJ1-2; TRBD1 agrees at 9 bases. With 6 bases clipped from V and 7 bases from J, the junction kept 7 bases outside the gene matches. This CDR3 comprises 13 residues. Per germline, CDR1 SGHTS and CDR2 YDEGEE. DNA for the CDR3: TGTGCCAGCACACGGACAGGGGCCTCTGGCTACACCTTC. Amino acids: CASTRTGASGYTF.

This chain joins TRBV7-3 and TRBJ1-1; maybe TRBD1 (6 bases). CDR1 SGHTA and CDR2 FQGTGA come from the germline V gene. The CDR3 is 14 amino acids. V was cut by 5 bases and J by 0 bases, with 10 bases left in between. The CDR3 loop reads CASSKQGMNTEAFF. The CDR3 coding sequence is TGTGCCAGCAGCAAACAGGGAATGAACACTGAAGCTTTCTTT.

This rearrangement joins TRBV20-1 to TRBJ2-2; 10 positions match TRBD2. J gave up 3 bases and V 3 bases, and 7 bases lay outside the gene matches. CDR1 is DFQATT and CDR2 is SNEGSKA in the germline V gene (reference sequence). CDR3 length: 16 residues. For the CDR3, the DNA is TGCAGTGCTAGTCTGCTAGCGGGGGTAGACACCGGGGAGCTGTTTTTT. Its protein product is CSASLLAGVDTGELFF.

This chain links TRBV9 with TRBJ2-1, with 9 bases aligning to TRBD1. The CDR3 is 15 residues long. Trimming cost V 3 bases and J 6 bases; bases outside gene matches: 7. Per the germline V gene, CDR1 is SGDLS and CDR2 is YYNGEE. DNA for the CDR3: TGTGCCAGCAGCGCCCTACAGGGGGCGCGCAATGAGCAGTTCTTC. It encodes CASSALQGARNEQFF.

The chain carries TRBV7-9 and TRBJ2-7; TRBD2 is a possible D gene (6 bases). Germline V lookup: CDR1 SEHNR, CDR2 FQNEAQ (reference sequence). The CDR3 loop spans 14 amino acids. The V end lost 6 bases, the J end lost 2 bases, and 14 bases lay between the germline ends. The DNA for the CDR3 is TGTGCCAGCAGACAAACATCGGGAGCCTACGAGCAGTACTTC. Its translation: CASRQTSGAYEQYF.

The V call is TRBV5-8, the J call TRBJ2-1; 12 nucleotides align to TRBD2. Germline lookup yields CDR1 SGHTS and CDR2 YDEGEE. J was trimmed by 3 bases and V by 4 bases; bases with no gene match: 11. This CDR3 region has 18 residues. CDR3: CASSQTQTSGGRYNEQFF. In DNA, the CDR3 is TGTGCCAGCAGCCAAACCCAGACTAGCGGGGGCCGCTACAATGAGCAGTTCTTC.

The chain has TRBV6-4 and TRBJ2-2; TRBD1 matches 9 bases. Germline trimming cut 5 bases from V and 1 base from J; bases unmatched to any gene: 5. The CDR3 runs 16 residues. Germline CDR1 reads MRHNA; CDR2 reads SNTAGT. The CDR3, as DNA: TGTGCCAGCAGTCCTACGGGACAGGGGAACACCGGGGAGCTGTTTTTT. Residues: CASSPTGQGNTGELFF.

The genes are TRBV12-3 or TRBV12-4 and TRBJ1-2; 8 bases are shared with TRBD1. The junction had 5 bases not matched to a gene; V was cut back by 3 bases and J by 8 bases. CDR3 size: 13 residues. In DNA, the CDR3 is TGTGCCAGCAGTTTGGGACAGGCACGCGGCTACACCTTC. Protein sequence: CASSLGQARGYTF.

The gene calls are TRBV5-1 and TRBJ2-2; TRBD1 is a possible D gene (5 bases). In germline, CDR1 is SGHRS, CDR2 YFSETQ. V lost 2 bases to trimming and J lost 4 bases, with 6 bases between them. The CDR3 has 13 residues. CDR3 DNA: TGCGCCAGCAGCTTCGACAGCACCGGGGAGCTGTTTTTT. Amino acids: CASSFDSTGELFF.

V is TRBV9 and J is TRBJ1-2, with 10 bases that match TRBD1. From germline, CDR1 is SGDLS and CDR2 YYNGEE. Unmatched junction bases numbered 5, after V lost 2 bases and J lost 4 bases. CDR3 size: 15 residues. This CDR3 is CASSVWGQGPYGYTF. CDR3 DNA sequence: TGTGCCAGCAGCGTTTGGGGACAGGGGCCCTATGGCTACACCTTC.

Concerning this clone: Sequence at one end of the junction differs from germline and may be a read error. The chain is built from TRBV19 and TRBJ2-1; D is perhaps TRBD2 (6 bases). The CDR3 loop spans 15 amino acids. CDR1 is LNHDA, CDR2 SQIVND, per germline (reference sequence). The CDR3 spells CPSSIGYRRVNEQFF. The CDR3 DNA sequence: TGTCCCAGTAGTATAGGGTACAGGAGGGTGAATGAGCAGTTCTTC.

J is TRBJ2-2 and V is TRBV9; D is undetermined. The germline V gene has CDR1 SGDLS and CDR2 YYNGEE. The V end was cut by 0 bases, the J end by 3 bases, with 9 bases between. The length of the CDR3 is 15 residues. The CDR3 reads CASSVGSGYTGELFF. CDR3 bases: TGTGCCAGCAGCGTAGGTTCAGGCTACACCGGGGAGCTGTTTTTT.

This clone was counted a few times. This chain joins TRBV5-1 and TRBJ2-5; 9 bases map to TRBD1. Germline loops: CDR1 SGHRS, CDR2 YFSETQ. This CDR3 spans 16 amino acids. Losses at the gene ends were 1 base for V and 5 bases for J; bases not matched to a gene: 9. The CDR3: CASSLSQGAGTETQYF. As DNA, the CDR3 is TGCGCCAGCAGCTTGTCACAGGGGGCGGGGACGGAGACCCAGTACTTC.

The chain is built from TRBV7-9 and TRBJ2-2; D not certain. The length of the CDR3 is 14 residues. The V end was cut by 3 bases, the J end by 4 bases, with 9 bases between. In germline, CDR1 is SEHNR, CDR2 FQNEAQ (reference sequence). The CDR3 DNA is TGTGCCAGCAGCTTCCGACACCCCACCGGGGAGCTGTTTTTT. Translated: CASSFRHPTGELFF.

The rearrangement links TRBV9 to TRBJ1-4, with D hard to call. V lost 4 bases and J 7 bases, leaving 11 bases between the germline ends. CDR1 and CDR2 from the germline V gene are SGDLS and YYNGEE. The CDR3 is 13 residues long. The CDR3 coding sequence is TGTGCCAGCAGCCCCCCTCGAGGTGAAAAACTGTTTTTT. Translating it yields CASSPPRGEKLFF.

This clone was recorded a few times. The chain couples TRBV2 to TRBJ2-3; TRBD1 is a possible D gene (5 bases). V was pared by 6 bases and J by 4 bases, with 17 bases between. CDR3 size: 15 residues. CDR1 and CDR2 from the germline V gene are SNHLY and FYNNEI. CDR3 sequence: CASRGFREGADTQYF. CDR3 coding DNA: TGTGCCAGCAGGGGATTCAGGGAAGGCGCAGATACGCAGTATTTT.

This sequence joins TRBV19 and TRBJ1-2, with 11 bases identical to TRBD1. Germline V lookup: CDR1 LNHDA, CDR2 SQIVND (reference sequence). J lost 1 base, V lost 6 bases, and 10 bases had no gene match. The CDR3 totals 17 residues. CDR3: CASSRAGTGGYNYGYTF. CDR3 DNA: TGTGCCAGTAGCCGGGCCGGGACAGGGGGATATAACTATGGCTACACCTTC.